The entry below gives a single TCR beta chain sequence along with its context. Its antigen is undetermined. The data belong to a study of blood T cells in healthy people across ages. About the research overall: In model experiments, template switching was able to capture about one barcoded beta molecule for every two T cells that were present.

The donors, aged roughly 6 to 95, were healthy Caucasians from Russia. With a J-beta primer mix and a sample-barcoded 5' primer, a second PCR ran 7 to 11 cycles. TCRdb processed the 5' RACE reads anew with MiXCR; each CDR3 protein has one entry. The sample records about a million distinct CDR3 sequences, 35% to 40% being singletons. Study-wide results and limits: CMV status of donors was not determined, possibly confounding expanded clonotype changes. Since the PBMCs were unsorted, naive and antigen-experienced cells could not be conclusively compared.

The CDR3 loop spans 15 amino acids. CDR1 is MNHEY, CDR2 SMNVEV, per germline (reference sequence). Unmatched junction bases numbered 7, after V lost 7 bases and J lost 1 base. The specimen sequenced was blood. The TCR comes from a man aged 18 to 29 in good health. The J gene is TRBJ2-3, the V gene TRBV27; 8 nucleotides align to TRBD2. The CDR3 protein is CASTLGGAGTDTQYF. CDR3 DNA: TGTGCCAGCACCCTCGGGGGGGCCGGCACAGATACGCAGTATTTT.